This record looks at one TCR beta chain sequence and its context. Its specificity is not known. The entry originates in a study of T cell responses to AZD1222 COVID-19 vaccine. Notes on the study in general: Only a handful of AZD1222 recipients were seropositive at baseline.

Trimming left V 7 bases short and J 10 bases short, with 14 bases between. Germline V gives CDR1 GTSNPN, CDR2 SVGIG (reference sequence). The CDR3 contains 12 residues. Measured with immunoSEQ multiplex PCR; TCRdb has only the in-frame clones, and not every one. The data hold around 250,000 clones, with approximately 95% observed a single time. This clonotype originated in an adult in good health. The chain combines TRBV30 with TRBJ1-6; a weak D match, TRBD1 (6 bases). Here the sequenced sample was peripheral blood, taken on day 0 of AZD1222 vaccination. The chain's CDR3 is CAFGGLHSPLHF. The CDR3 nucleotides read TGTGCCTTTGGGGGGCTTCACTCACCCCTCCACTTT.